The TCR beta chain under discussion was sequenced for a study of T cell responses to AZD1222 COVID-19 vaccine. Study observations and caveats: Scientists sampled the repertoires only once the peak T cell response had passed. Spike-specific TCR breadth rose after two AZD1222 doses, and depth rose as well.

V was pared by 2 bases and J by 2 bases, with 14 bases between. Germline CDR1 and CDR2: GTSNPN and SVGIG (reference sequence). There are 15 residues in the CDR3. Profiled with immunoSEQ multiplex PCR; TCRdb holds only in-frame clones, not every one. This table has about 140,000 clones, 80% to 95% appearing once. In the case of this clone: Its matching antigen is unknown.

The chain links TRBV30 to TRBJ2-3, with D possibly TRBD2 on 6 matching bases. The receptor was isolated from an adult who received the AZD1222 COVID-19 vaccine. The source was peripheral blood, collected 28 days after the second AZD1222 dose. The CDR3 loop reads CAWSTGVGVTDTQYF. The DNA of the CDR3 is TGTGCCTGGAGTACGGGGGTGGGCGTCACAGATACGCAGTATTTT.